A selection of T cell receptor beta chains follows, all from one sample in a study of blood T cell repertoires in COVID-19. Assay used: immunoSEQ multiplex PCR; TCRdb lists only in-frame clones, some missing. Of some 82,000 clones in the sample, 83% are singletons; the top ten hold 30% to 45%. The sample comprised peripheral blood. Every receptor here comes from a man aged 80 or over with active or convalescent COVID-19. CDR3s include the opening cysteine and the closing phenylalanine or tryptophan. Fields, in order: J gene, D gene, clone size, V gene, CDR3 protein, CDR3 DNA. D genes are given only for firm matches. Clone size is stated in some rows and not others, as once, few, many or a class when expanded.

TRBJ1-1 NA NA TRBV4-1 CASSQALRGSETEAFF TGCGCCAGCAGCCAAGCTTTAAGGGGGTCGGAGACTGAAGCTTTCTTT
TRBJ2-3 TRBD2 NA TRBV19 CASSGTSGSADTQYF TGTGCCAGTAGTGGGACTAGCGGGAGTGCAGATACGCAGTATTTT
TRBJ2-2 NA NA TRBV6-2/TRBV6-3 CASSYSGVDTGELFF TGTGCCAGCAGTTATTCAGGGGTAGACACCGGGGAGCTGTTTTTT
TRBJ2-3 NA NA TRBV5-1 CASSLGRTTRDTQYF TGCGCCAGCAGCTTGGGGAGGACTACTCGGGATACGCAGTATTTT
TRBJ1-2 TRBD1 NA TRBV6-2/TRBV6-3 CASSSRKSTRDRGPTNYGYTF TGTGCCAGCAGTTCGCGAAAAAGCACCCGGGACAGGGGGCCTACTAACTATGGCTACACCTTC
TRBJ1-3 TRBD1 NA TRBV29-1 CSVQPQGSGNTIYF TGCAGCGTTCAACCACAGGGGTCTGGAAACACCATATATTTT
TRBJ1-6 NA NA TRBV7-9 CASSFFRYSYNSPLHF TGTGCCAGCAGCTTTTTCAGATACTCCTATAATTCACCCCTCCACTTT
TRBJ2-7 NA NA TRBV5-6 CASRSQGFYEQYF TGTGCCAGTCGGTCCCAGGGTTTCTACGAGCAGTACTTC
TRBJ2-3 TRBD2 few TRBV3-1/TRBV3-2 CASSRGTSGSTDTQYF TGTGCCAGCAGCCGAGGGACTAGCGGGAGTACAGATACGCAGTATTTT
TRBJ1-6 NA NA TRBV9 CASSEGHRNSPLHF TGTGCCAGCAGCGAGGGACATCGGAATTCACCCCTCCACTTT
TRBJ1-1 NA NA TRBV5-1 CASSPQGGGTEAFF TGCGCCAGCAGCCCCCAGGGAGGTGGCACTGAAGCTTTCTTT
TRBJ2-7 TRBD2 NA TRBV27 CASSLAWTSSYEQYF TGTGCCAGCAGTTTAGCTTGGACTAGCAGCTACGAGCAGTACTTC
TRBJ2-3 NA NA TRBV7-2 CASSLNSISSTDTQYF TGTGCCAGCAGCTTAAACTCCATTTCTAGCACAGATACGCAGTATTTT
TRBJ2-7 TRBD2 NA TRBV20-1 CSASPFKLAGDFEQYF TGCAGTGCTAGTCCCTTCAAACTAGCGGGGGATTTCGAGCAGTACTTC
TRBJ2-7 NA once TRBV7-2 CASSITYEQYF TGTGCCAGCAGCATAACCTACGAGCAGTACTTC
TRBJ2-3 NA NA TRBV5-6 CASSLRAGLEYF TGTGCCAGCAGCTTGAGAGCGGGCCTGGAGTATTTT
TRBJ1-1 NA NA TRBV21-1 CASSKGPPGQESGERSPEAFF TGTGCCAGCAGCAAAGGCCCCCCGGGACAGGAGTCCGGGGAGAGGAGCCCTGAAGCTTTCTTT
TRBJ1-6 TRBD1 many TRBV6-5 CASTNPTGRVSPLHF TGTGCCAGCACCAACCCGACAGGGCGCGTCTCACCCCTCCACTTT
TRBJ2-1 TRBD1 NA TRBV5-1 CASSLRGTGNYNEQFF TGCGCCAGCAGCTTAAGAGGGACAGGGAACTACAATGAGCAGTTCTTC
TRBJ1-2 NA NA TRBV7-9 CASSGSGVNYGYTF TGTGCCAGCAGCGGTTCGGGAGTTAACTATGGCTACACCTTC
TRBJ2-3 TRBD2 few TRBV28 CASSSPGLASQYF TGTGCCAGCAGTTCACCGGGACTAGCATCGCAGTATTTT
TRBJ2-1 NA few TRBV7-2 CASSFEGMILNEQFF TGTGCCAGCAGCTTTGAGGGAATGATTCTCAATGAGCAGTTCTTC
TRBJ1-2 NA NA TRBV4-3 CASSQDRQGSYGYTF TGCGCCAGCAGCCAAGATCGGCAGGGAAGCTATGGCTACACCTTC
TRBJ1-3 NA NA TRBV15 CATSRDRGNSGNTIYF TGTGCCACCAGCAGAGATCGGGGAAACTCTGGAAACACCATATATTTT
TRBJ1-2 TRBD1 NA TRBV19 CASNQGAGNYGYTF TGTGCCAGTAATCAGGGGGCTGGTAACTATGGCTACACCTTC
TRBJ2-3 TRBD1 NA TRBV5-3 CARSWDRGEDTQYF TGTGCCAGAAGCTGGGACAGGGGTGAAGATACGCAGTATTTT
TRBJ1-1 TRBD1 NA TRBV9 CASSPLGQGNTEAFF TGTGCCAGCAGCCCATTGGGACAGGGGAACACTGAAGCTTTCTTT
TRBJ1-3 NA NA TRBV9 CASSVGASSGNTIYF TGTGCCAGCAGCGTAGGGGCGAGCTCTGGAAACACCATATATTTT
TRBJ2-2 NA NA TRBV30 CACSLGFGGTGELFF TGTGCCTGCTCCCTGGGCTTCGGAGGGACCGGGGAGCTGTTTTTT
TRBJ2-1 NA NA TRBV5-4 CASSYLKGLNEQFF TGTGCCAGCAGCTACCTTAAGGGACTCAATGAGCAGTTCTTC
TRBJ1-5 TRBD1 NA TRBV5-6 CASSPNRGNQPQHF TGTGCCAGCAGCCCCAACAGGGGGAATCAGCCCCAGCATTTT
TRBJ2-1 TRBD1 NA TRBV5-4 CASSHMVDRVLEQFF TGTGCCAGCAGCCACATGGTGGACAGGGTTCTTGAGCAGTTCTTC
TRBJ2-1 NA NA TRBV18 CASSRGFSGNEQFF TGTGCCAGCTCAAGGGGGTTCTCGGGGAATGAGCAGTTCTTC
TRBJ2-1 TRBD2 NA TRBV3-1/TRBV3-2 CASSQVLREGRSYNEQFF TGTGCCAGCAGCCAAGTTTTGCGGGAGGGCCGTTCCTACAATGAGCAGTTCTTC
TRBJ1-6 NA NA TRBV6-5 CASSRWGSNAALHF TGTGCCAGCAGCCGGTGGGGCTCCAACGCGGCCCTCCACTTT
TRBJ2-7 TRBD2 NA TRBV30 CAWTRAGADYEQYF TGTGCCTGGACCAGAGCGGGGGCCGACTACGAGCAGTACTTC
TRBJ1-6 NA many TRBV5-1 CASSLAGQGPNSPLHF TGCGCCAGCAGCTTGGCTGGTCAGGGCCCTAATTCACCCCTCCACTTT
TRBJ2-3 NA NA TRBV5-1 CASSLEGGRTDTQYF TGCGCCAGCAGCTTGGAGGGAGGACGCACAGATACGCAGTATTTT
TRBJ2-7 TRBD1 few TRBV6-2/TRBV6-3 CASSYRGQSIYEQYF TGTGCCAGCAGTTACCGGGGACAGTCGATCTACGAGCAGTACTTC
TRBJ2-7 TRBD1 few TRBV24-1 CATSTGGSYEQYF TGTGCCACCAGCACAGGGGGCTCCTACGAGCAGTACTTC
TRBJ1-6 NA NA TRBV2 CASTSSRNSPLHF TGTGCCAGCACCTCCAGTCGTAATTCACCCCTCCACTTT
TRBJ2-3 NA NA TRBV7-6 CASSLERGGGTDTQYF TGTGCCAGCAGCTTAGAAAGGGGGGGCGGAACAGATACGCAGTATTTT
TRBJ1-4 NA few TRBV5-4 CASSSRGYDKLFF TGTGCCAGCAGCTCCCGGGGTTATGACAAACTGTTTTTT
TRBJ1-1 NA NA TRBV30 CAWSVHENTEAFF TGTGCCTGGAGTGTACACGAGAACACTGAAGCTTTCTTT
TRBJ2-5 TRBD2 once TRBV10-2 CASSVRTSGVQETQYF TGCGCCAGCAGTGTGCGGACTAGCGGAGTACAAGAGACCCAGTACTTC
TRBJ1-2 NA once TRBV5-8 CASSGGIVINYGYTF TGTGCCAGCAGCGGGGGGATAGTTATTAACTATGGCTACACCTTC
TRBJ2-2 TRBD2 NA TRBV4-2 CASSLDGGTGELFF TGTGCCAGCAGCCTCGACGGGGGGACCGGGGAGCTGTTTTTT
TRBJ2-7 NA few TRBV7-6 CASSYHTGYEQYF TGTGCCAGCAGCTACCATACAGGGTACGAGCAGTACTTC
TRBJ2-3 TRBD1 once TRBV15 CATSRDAGTGLTDTQYF TGTGCCACCAGCAGAGATGCGGGGACAGGGCTTACAGATACGCAGTATTTT
TRBJ2-2 TRBD1 NA TRBV5-1 CASSSGTANTGELFF TGCGCCAGCAGCTCCGGGACAGCGAACACCGGGGAGCTGTTTTTT
TRBJ2-7 TRBD1 NA TRBV6-6 CASSYCDRGCEQYF TGTGCCAGCAGTTATTGTGACAGGGGGTGCGAGCAGTACTTC
TRBJ1-5 NA NA TRBV19 CASSTFTGSGNQPQHF TGTGCCAGTAGCACATTTACAGGGTCTGGCAATCAGCCCCAGCATTTT
TRBJ2-5 TRBD2 NA TRBV19 CASSFRLAGAGTQYF TGTGCCAGTAGTTTCCGACTAGCGGGGGCGGGGACCCAGTACTTC
TRBJ1-3 NA NA TRBV6-5 CASTLGGVSGNTIYF TGTGCCAGCACCCTGGGGGGAGTCTCTGGAAACACCATATATTTT
TRBJ1-4 NA NA TRBV5-6 CASSSNTGRGEKLFF TGTGCCAGCAGCTCAAATACAGGGAGGGGCGAAAAACTGTTTTTT
TRBJ2-1 NA NA TRBV6-5 CASSYKGHTYNEQFF TGTGCCAGCAGTTACAAGGGACATACCTACAATGAGCAGTTCTTC
TRBJ1-1 NA NA TRBV6-1 CASSEATGSTEAFF TGTGCCAGCAGTGAAGCAACGGGTTCCACTGAAGCTTTCTTT
TRBJ1-5 NA NA TRBV3-1/TRBV3-2 CASSQGRIHQPQHF TGTGCCAGCAGCCAAGGCAGGATACATCAGCCCCAGCATTTT
TRBJ1-6 NA NA TRBV21-1 CASSTKDRRMYNSPLHF TGTGCCAGCAGCACAAAGGACAGGCGGATGTATAATTCACCCCTCCACTTT
TRBJ2-5 NA NA TRBV18 CASSRNGGGSETQYF TGTGCCAGCTCACGAAACGGAGGAGGTTCGGAGACCCAGTACTTC